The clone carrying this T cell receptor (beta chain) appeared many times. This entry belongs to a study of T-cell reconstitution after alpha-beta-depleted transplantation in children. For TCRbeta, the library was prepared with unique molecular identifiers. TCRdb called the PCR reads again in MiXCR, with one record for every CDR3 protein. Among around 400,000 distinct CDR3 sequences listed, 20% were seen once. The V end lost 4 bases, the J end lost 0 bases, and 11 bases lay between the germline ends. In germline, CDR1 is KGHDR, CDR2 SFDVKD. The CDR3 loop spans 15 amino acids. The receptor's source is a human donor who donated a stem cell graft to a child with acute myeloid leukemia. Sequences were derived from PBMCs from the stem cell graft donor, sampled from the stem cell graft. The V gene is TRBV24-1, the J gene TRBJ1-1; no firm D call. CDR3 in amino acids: CATSESGKMNTEAFF. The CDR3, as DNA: TGTGCCACCAGTGAATCGGGAAAGATGAACACTGAAGCTTTCTTT.